This record concerns one T cell receptor (beta chain) sequence. This sample was taken from a study of CD8 T cells in ankylosing spondylitis. Each CDR3 protein gets one entry after TCRdb re-called the 5' RACE reads with MiXCR. Here the sample spans some 140,000 distinct CDR3 sequences, 7.5% to 9.5% being singletons. Germline CDR1 is SGHTA and CDR2 is FQGNSA. V gave up 5 bases and J gave up 6 bases, with 17 bases separating them. CDR3 length equals 15 residues. The sample taken for sequencing was synovial fluid, either unsorted or a sorted T cell fraction (not recorded which). This clonotype was sampled from a male donor with ankylosing spondylitis. The rearrangement joins TRBV7-2 to TRBJ1-5; D is possibly TRBD1 (5 bases). The CDR3 region is CASSPRDGGPQPQHF. The CDR3 DNA reads TGTGCCAGCAGCCCCCGGGACGGAGGACCTCAGCCCCAGCATTTT.